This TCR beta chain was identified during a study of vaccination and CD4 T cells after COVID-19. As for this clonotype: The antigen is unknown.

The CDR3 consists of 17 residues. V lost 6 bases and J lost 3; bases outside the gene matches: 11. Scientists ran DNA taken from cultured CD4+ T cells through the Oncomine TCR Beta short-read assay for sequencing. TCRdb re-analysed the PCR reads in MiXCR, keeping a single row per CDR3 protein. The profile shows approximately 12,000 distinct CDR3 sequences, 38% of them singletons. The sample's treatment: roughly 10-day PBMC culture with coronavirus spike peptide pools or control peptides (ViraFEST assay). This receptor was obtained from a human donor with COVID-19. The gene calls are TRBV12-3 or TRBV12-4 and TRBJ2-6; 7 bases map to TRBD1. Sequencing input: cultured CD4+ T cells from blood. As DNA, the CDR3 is TGTGCCAGCAGGAGACAGGGCGACGGGTATGGGGCCAACGTCCTGACTTTC. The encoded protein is CASRRQGDGYGANVLTF.